The 25 T cell receptor beta chains below come from one sample, sequenced in a study of T-cell memory formation after mild COVID-19. TCRdb itself ran the 5' RACE reads through MiXCR, one entry per CDR3 protein. The sample has around 190,000 distinct CDR3 sequences, approximately 17% seen once. Material for sequencing was PBMCs or a T cell subset sorted from them (not recorded which). The source of these receptors is a man between 18 and 35 years old who had mild COVID-19 (a few samples of this study predate the infection). Cell type and time point are not known.

This clonotype was picked up many times. The rearrangement uses TRBV10-3 and TRBJ2-7; 11 nucleotides match TRBD2. Losses at the gene ends were 11 bases for V and 3 bases for J; bases not matched to a gene: 3. The CDR3 contains 12 residues. Germline lookup yields CDR1 ENHRY and CDR2 SYGVKD. This CDR3 reads CAAGLAVYEQYF. Written as DNA, the CDR3 is TGTGCCGCGGGACTAGCGGTCTACGAGCAGTACTTC.

There are a few counts of this clonotype. The chain combines TRBV4-3 with TRBJ1-2; 11 bases line up with TRBD1. V lost 4 bases to trimming and J lost 5 bases; unmatched junction nucleotides: 9. Germline values: CDR1 LGHNA, CDR2 YSLEER. CDR3 size: 16 residues. The CDR3: CASSLGQGAGFYGYTF. As DNA, the CDR3 is TGCGCCAGCAGCCTCGGACAGGGGGCCGGTTTTTATGGCTACACCTTC.

This clonotype appeared many times. The chain employs TRBV7-2 and TRBJ2-7, with 9 bases aligning to TRBD2. The J segment lost 2 bases and the V segment lost 4 bases, leaving 0 bases of the junction unmatched. In germline, CDR1 is SGHTA, CDR2 FQGNSA. The CDR3 totals 13 residues. The CDR3 nucleotides read TGTGCCAGCAGCTGGACTAGCGCCTACGAGCAGTACGTC. The encoded protein is CASSWTSAYEQYV.

This clonotype has more than one count but fewer than ten. J is TRBJ2-3 and V is TRBV7-2; D uncertain. Germline values: CDR1 SGHTA, CDR2 FQGNSA. The CDR3 has 13 amino acids. Trimming removed 0 bases from V and 3 bases from J, with 4 bases in between. The DNA of the CDR3 is TGTGCCAGCAGCTTAGCGTGGACAGATACGCAGTATTTT. Protein: CASSLAWTDTQYF.

The chain couples TRBV19 to TRBJ2-1; TRBD2 matches 7 bases. CDR3 length: 15 amino acids. The V and J ends lost 3 bases and 3 bases, in that order; junction bases with no gene match: 5. CDR1 LNHDA and CDR2 SQIVND come from the germline V gene (reference sequence). The DNA of the CDR3 is TGTGCCAGTAGTATTATTGCGGGAGTCTACAATGAGCAGTTCTTC. This gives the protein CASSIIAGVYNEQFF.

This clonotype was seen a few times. V is TRBV29-1 and J is TRBJ2-7; D gene unclear. The V and J ends lost 0 bases and 0 bases respectively, with 0 bases between them. This CDR3 contains 11 residues. CDR1 and CDR2 from the germline V gene are SQVTM and ANQGSEA. The CDR3 is CSVEDSYEQYV. In nucleotides, the CDR3 is TGCAGCGTTGAAGACTCCTACGAGCAGTACGTC.

The chain links TRBV7-3 to TRBJ2-1; 11 bases align to TRBD1. The CDR3 runs to 15 residues. In germline, CDR1 is SGHTA, CDR2 FQGTGA. V shed 4 bases and J 2 bases; nucleotides not matched to a gene: 1. The CDR3 protein is CASSWTGGAYNEQFF. In DNA, the CDR3 is TGTGCCAGCAGCTGGACAGGGGGCGCCTACAATGAGCAGTTCTTC.

Only a few counts were recorded for this clonotype. The V gene is TRBV18, the J gene TRBJ2-3; D gene unclear. Germline values: CDR1 KGHSH, CDR2 LQKENI. The CDR3 covers 17 residues. Between the trimmed V and J ends, which lost 1 base and 1 base, there was a span of 15 bases. In DNA, the CDR3 is TGTGCCAGCTCACCACGGCCGGGTACATGGGGCACAGATACGCAGTATTTT. It specifies CASSPRPGTWGTDTQYF.

This chain's CDR3 is CASSLVSGPDTQYF. For the CDR3, the DNA is TGTGCCAGCAGTTTAGTTTCAGGACCCGATACGCAGTATTTT. This chain connects TRBV27 to TRBJ2-3; no clear D gene. CDR3 length equals 14 residues. Germline V lookup: CDR1 MNHEY, CDR2 SMNVEV (reference sequence). The V gene lost 2 bases and the J gene lost 6 bases, with 12 bases spanning the gap.

This clonotype has only a few counts. The genes are TRBV20-1 and TRBJ2-7; D might be TRBD2 (5 bases). Germline V gene lookup returns CDR1 DFQATT and CDR2 SNEGSKA (reference sequence). Trimming shortened V by 3 bases and J by 3 bases, and 9 bases separated the two germline ends. The CDR3 is 12 amino acids. This chain's CDR3 is CSARRSGYEQYV. The CDR3 coding sequence is TGCAGTGCTAGGCGAAGCGGCTACGAGCAGTACGTC.

This clonotype was counted between two and nine times. The CDR3 spells CASSFQAGGPGELFF. DNA for the CDR3: TGTGCCAGCAGCTTTCAGGCAGGTGGTCCCGGGGAGCTGTTTTTT. V usage is TRBV7-9 and J usage is TRBJ2-2; D is unclear. CDR1 SEHNR and CDR2 FQNEAQ come from the germline V gene (reference sequence). The CDR3 totals 15 residues. Trimming took 3 bases from V and 6 from J, leaving 14 bases between them.

This clonotype came up a few times. The chain has TRBV10-2 and TRBJ1-4; D not resolved. The CDR3 extends over 13 amino acids. CDR1 is WSHSY, CDR2 SAAADI, per germline. V lost 3 bases to trimming and J lost 7 bases, with 9 bases between them. The CDR3 region has the DNA TGCGCCAGCAGTGACTGGGCGGGTGAAAAACTGTTTTTT. This codes for CASSDWAGEKLFF.

Many counts were recorded for this clonotype. The CDR3 DNA reads as TGTGCCAGCAGTTTCCAGGGGAGTACTGAAGCTTTCTTT. As protein: CASSFQGSTEAFF. The chain combines TRBV12-3 or TRBV12-4 with TRBJ1-1, with TRBD1 as a possible D gene (6 bases). This CDR3 region has 13 residues. Trimming stripped 3 bases from V and 5 bases from J, with 10 bases between.

This chain links TRBV7-2 with TRBJ1-1, with 9 bases that match TRBD1. Trimming cost V 2 bases and J 3 bases; bases outside gene matches: 7. This CDR3 contains 16 residues. CDR1 is SGHTA, CDR2 FQGNSA, per germline. CDR3 residues: CASSLLDRGGDTEAFF. DNA of the CDR3: TGTGCCAGCAGCTTATTGGACAGGGGAGGGGACACTGAAGCTTTCTTT.

In this sample, this clonotype turned up many times. The chain couples TRBV18 to TRBJ2-3; D is possibly TRBD1 (6 bases). CDR1 KGHSH and CDR2 LQKENI come from the germline V gene. V was clipped by 6 bases and J by 5 bases, with 18 bases between them. The CDR3 consists of 15 residues. This CDR3 is CASSTMGARKDTQYF. The CDR3, as DNA: TGTGCCAGCTCCACGATGGGGGCGAGAAAAGATACGCAGTATTTT.

This chain links TRBV27 with TRBJ1-2, with 9 bases aligning to TRBD1. Germline CDR1 reads MNHEY; CDR2 reads SMNVEV (reference sequence). V gave up 4 bases and J gave up 5 bases; unmatched junction bases: 8. The CDR3 covers 15 residues. The CDR3 region is CASSWGQGELYGYTF. DNA of the CDR3: TGTGCCAGCAGTTGGGGACAGGGAGAGTTATATGGCTACACCTTC.

This chain links TRBV7-2 with TRBJ1-1; possible D gene TRBD1, 6 bases. There are 13 residues in the CDR3. Germline V gene lookup returns CDR1 SGHTA and CDR2 FQGNSA. Trimming took 2 bases from V and 5 from J, leaving 9 bases between them. In DNA, the CDR3 is TGTGCCAGCAGCTTAAACAGGGAGACTGAAGCTTTCTTT. Translated: CASSLNRETEAFF.

The chain carries TRBV6-5 and TRBJ2-3; D remains ambiguous. Germline V gene lookup returns CDR1 MNHEY and CDR2 SVGAGI. The V and J ends lost 10 bases and 4 bases respectively, with 15 bases between them. This CDR3 contains 13 residues. For the CDR3, the DNA is TGTGCCACCCAAGCACTAACCGCAGATACGCAGTATTTT. Translated: CATQALTADTQYF.

The chain recombines TRBV5-1 with TRBJ1-4, with a possible D match to TRBD1 (5 bases). Deletions cut 3 bases from V and 6 bases from J, with 15 bases between. CDR1 and CDR2 (germline): SGHRS, YFSETQ. The CDR3 sequence is 15 residues long. CDR3 sequence reads: CASSSQGWGYEKLFF. The CDR3 bases are TGCGCCAGCAGCTCCCAAGGCTGGGGGTATGAAAAACTGTTTTTT.

The rearrangement links TRBV6-2 or TRBV6-3 to TRBJ1-2, with D unresolved. The CDR3 loop spans 11 amino acids. V lost 7 bases, J lost 3 bases, and 6 bases lay in between. The germline V gene has CDR1 MNHEY and CDR2 SVGEGT. The DNA of the CDR3 is TGTGCCAGCAACGGACACTATGGCTACACCTTC. It yields the protein CASNGHYGYTF.

There are a few counts of this clonotype. The gene calls are TRBV7-9 and TRBJ1-2; D remains unclear. The V end lost 1 base, the J end lost 4 bases, and 10 bases lay between the germline ends. CDR3 length equals 14 residues. Germline loops: CDR1 SEHNR, CDR2 FQNEAQ (reference sequence). The CDR3 loop is CASSLVEIPYGYTF. The CDR3 region has the DNA TGTGCCAGCAGCTTAGTAGAGATACCCTATGGCTACACCTTC.

In its sample, this clonotype was seen a few times. The rearrangement uses TRBV7-3 and TRBJ2-3; TRBD1 is a possible D gene (6 bases). The CDR3 runs 13 residues. Trimming cost V 4 bases and J 4 bases, with 9 bases left between them. Per germline, CDR1 SGHTA and CDR2 FQGTGA. The CDR3 DNA follows: TGTGCCAGCAGCTGGACAGATGCAGATACGCAGTATTTT. It yields the protein CASSWTDADTQYF.

The chain has TRBV3-1 and TRBJ2-7; 11 nucleotides align to TRBD2. CDR1 is LGHDT, CDR2 YNNKEL, per germline (reference sequence). CDR3 length: 15 amino acids. After removal of 4 bases from V and 0 bases from J, the junction contained 2 bases not matched to a gene. CDR3 sequence: CASSPGLAGSYEQYV. The CDR3 DNA reads TGTGCCAGCAGCCCTGGACTAGCGGGCTCCTACGAGCAGTACGTC.

V gene TRBV20-1 combines with J gene TRBJ2-1; weak D call: TRBD2 (6 bases). V dropped 4 bases and J dropped 4 bases, with 11 bases sitting between them. There are 13 residues in the CDR3. Germline CDR1 and CDR2: DFQATT and SNEGSKA (reference sequence). The CDR3, as DNA: TGCAGTGCTACTTCGGGACTTTACAATGAGCAGTTCTTC. Amino acids: CSATSGLYNEQFF.

V usage is TRBV12-3 or TRBV12-4 and J usage is TRBJ2-7, with D uncertain. This CDR3 comprises 14 residues. V shed 3 bases and J shed 1 base, with 10 bases lying between them. CDR3 amino acids: CASSFEDGSYEQYF. Here the CDR3 DNA reads TGTGCCAGCAGTTTCGAGGACGGGTCCTACGAGCAGTACTTC.